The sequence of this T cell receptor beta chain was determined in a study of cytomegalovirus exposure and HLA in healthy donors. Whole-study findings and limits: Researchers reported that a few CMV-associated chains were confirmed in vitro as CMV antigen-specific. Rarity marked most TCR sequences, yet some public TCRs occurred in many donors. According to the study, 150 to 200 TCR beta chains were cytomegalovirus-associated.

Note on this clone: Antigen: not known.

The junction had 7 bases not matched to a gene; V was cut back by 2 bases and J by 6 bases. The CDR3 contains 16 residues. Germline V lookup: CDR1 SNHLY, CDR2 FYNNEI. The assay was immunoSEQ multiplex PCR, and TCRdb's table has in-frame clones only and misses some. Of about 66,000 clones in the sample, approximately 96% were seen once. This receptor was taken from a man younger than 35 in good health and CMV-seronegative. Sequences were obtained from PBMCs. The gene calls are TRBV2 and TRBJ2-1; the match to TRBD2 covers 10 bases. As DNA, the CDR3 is TGTGCCAGCAGTGAATCTAGCGGGAGCGTCCTCAATGAGCAGTTCTTC. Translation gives CASSESSGSVLNEQFF.